The 24 T cell receptor beta chains below all came from one sample that was sequenced in a study of blood T cell repertoires in COVID-19. Profiling relied on immunoSEQ multiplex PCR, and the TCRdb table lists in-frame clones only, not all of them. Counted here are fewer than 300,000 clones, about 93% occurring once; the ten biggest clones make up approximately 1.2%. Sequencing input: PBMCs or T cells enriched from blood (not recorded which). Receptors were obtained from a woman aged 30 to 39 who had recovered from COVID-19.

The table lists this clone with a count of one. The chain recombines TRBV5-4 with TRBJ2-3; TRBD2 matches at 11 bases. Trimming took 4 bases from V and 1 from J; bases not matched to a gene: 5. Germline V gene data show CDR1 as SGHNT and CDR2 as YYREEE (reference sequence). The CDR3 runs to 16 residues. The DNA for the CDR3 is TGTGCCAGCAGCCGCCCGGGACTAGCGGGCACAGATACGCAGTATTTT. Its protein product is CASSRPGLAGTDTQYF.

This chain uses TRBV5-8 with TRBJ2-1, with 13 bases fitting TRBD2. The CDR3 consists of 14 residues. After removal of 4 bases from V and 9 bases from J, the junction contained 4 bases not matched to a gene. Germline V gene sequence: CDR1 SGHTS, CDR2 YDEGEE. The CDR3 is CASSRTSGSTEQFF. Written as DNA, the CDR3 is TGTGCCAGCAGCCGGACTAGCGGGAGTACTGAGCAGTTCTTC.

This chain uses TRBV7-2 with TRBJ2-1; D is perhaps TRBD1 (7 bases). Trimming stripped 1 base from V and 6 bases from J, with 19 bases between. The CDR3 contains 17 residues. Germline-derived CDR1 and CDR2 are SGHTA and FQGNSA. The CDR3, as DNA: TGTGCCAGCAGCTTAGTTTCCGGGGGCAGGGGGTCCAATGAGCAGTTCTTC. Translated: CASSLVSGGRGSNEQFF.

For this clone: A read error may be the cause here, since a much bigger clone is one base away. The chain couples TRBV5-1 to TRBJ1-5; 7 bases fit TRBD1. There are 14 residues in the CDR3. Germline-derived CDR1 and CDR2 are SGHRS and YFSETQ. Unmatched junction bases numbered 0, after V lost 1 base and J lost 2 bases. The CDR3 loop reads CASSLTGGNQPQHF. CDR3 nucleotide sequence: TGCGCCAGCAGCTTGACAGGGGGCAATCAGCCCCAGCATTTT.

This clone was observed a few times. The chain combines TRBV5-8 with TRBJ2-7; D is ambiguous. The V end lost 3 bases, the J end lost 4 bases, and 23 bases lay between the germline ends. The CDR3 length is 17 residues. CDR1 is SGHTS, CDR2 YDEGEE, per germline. In nucleotides, the CDR3 is TGTGCCAGCAGCTCTCCTCTCAGGTTCCCCTACGATTACGAGCAGTACTTC. It translates to CASSSPLRFPYDYEQYF.

The V gene is TRBV30, the J gene TRBJ2-2; 10 bases are a match to TRBD2. In germline, CDR1 is GTSNPN, CDR2 SVGIG (reference sequence). The J segment lost 6 bases and the V segment lost 4 bases, leaving 5 bases of the junction unmatched. The CDR3 extends over 14 amino acids. The CDR3 region has the DNA TGTGCCTGGAATTCGCTAGCGGGAGCCGGGGAGCTGTTTTTT. It encodes CAWNSLAGAGELFF.

The genes are TRBV28 and TRBJ1-2, with 7 bases matching TRBD1. CDR3 length equals 14 residues. CDR1 and CDR2 from the germline V gene are MDHEN and SYDVKM. Unmatched junction bases numbered 6, after V lost 5 bases and J lost 3 bases. CDR3: CASSTGQMYYGYTF. The CDR3 bases are TGTGCCAGCAGTACGGGACAGATGTACTATGGCTACACCTTC.

The chain carries TRBV9 and TRBJ2-1; 12 nucleotides line up with TRBD2. Germline assignment: CDR1 SGDLS and CDR2 YYNGEE. CDR3 length: 19 amino acids. V lost 4 bases to trimming and J lost 4 bases; unmatched junction nucleotides: 15. The CDR3 DNA sequence: TGTGCCAGCAGCTCGGGACAGGGATTCACTAGCGGGAGGTACAATGAGCAGTTCTTC. This encodes CASSSGQGFTSGRYNEQFF.

The V and J genes are TRBV27 and TRBJ2-5; TRBD2 is a possible D gene (6 bases). The CDR3 loop spans 12 amino acids. Germline V gives CDR1 MNHEY, CDR2 SMNVEV (reference sequence). The V and J ends lost 2 bases and 7 bases respectively, with 8 bases between them. This CDR3 reads CASSLTGGTQYF. The CDR3 coding sequence is TGTGCCAGCAGTTTAACCGGGGGGACCCAGTACTTC.

J is TRBJ1-1 and V is TRBV24-1; a weak D match, TRBD1 (5 bases). There are 14 residues in the CDR3. Trimming stripped 5 bases from V and 3 bases from J, with 12 bases between. Germline V gene sequence: CDR1 KGHDR, CDR2 SFDVKD. The DNA of the CDR3 is TGTGCCACCAGTGGGGGGGGAATGTACACTGAAGCTTTCTTT. Amino acids: CATSGGGMYTEAFF.

The genes are TRBV7-9 and TRBJ2-1; 8 positions match TRBD1. The CDR3 has 18 amino acids. CDR1 SEHNR and CDR2 FQNEAQ come from the germline V gene (reference sequence). Unmatched junction bases numbered 20, after V lost 7 bases and J lost 6 bases. CDR3 region: CASNDVLAGTGFANEQFF. Here the CDR3 DNA reads TGTGCCAGCAACGACGTCCTTGCCGGGACAGGCTTTGCCAATGAGCAGTTCTTC.

V gene TRBV21-1 combines with J gene TRBJ2-2; no DNA check was done on the table's D call, TRBD1. TRBV21-1 is a documented pseudogene. CDR3 length equals 13 residues. CDR3 sequence reads: CASGQGYNGELFF. CDR3 DNA: TGTGCCAGCGGACAGGGGTATAACGGGGAGCTGTTTTTT.

V usage is TRBV9 and J usage is TRBJ2-7; 9 bases map to TRBD1. The germline gives CDR1 SGDLS, CDR2 YYNGEE. Trimming removed 0 bases from V and 4 bases from J; junction bases left unmatched: 5. This CDR3 region has 15 residues. For the CDR3, the DNA is TGTGCCAGCAGCGTAGATTACAGGGGGCTGTACGAGCAGTACTTC. This codes for CASSVDYRGLYEQYF.

The V gene is TRBV7-9, the J gene TRBJ1-2; D not certain. Germline V lookup: CDR1 SEHNR, CDR2 FQNEAQ (reference sequence). V was clipped by 2 bases and J by 0 bases, with 7 bases between them. The CDR3 runs to 14 residues. CDR3 loop: CASSLRGSNYGYTF. CDR3 in DNA: TGTGCCAGCAGCTTACGCGGTTCTAACTATGGCTACACCTTC. Combining the CDR3 with reference TRBV7-9 and TRBJ1-2 gives the whole variable domain DTGVSQNPRHKITKRGQNVTFRCDPISEHNRLYWYRQTLGQGPEFLTYFQNEAQLEKSRLLSDRFSAERPKGSFSTLEIQRTEQGDSAMYLCASSLRGSNYGYTFGSGTRLTVV.

V usage is TRBV6-6 and J usage is TRBJ1-2; 12 nucleotides match TRBD1. The germline V gene encodes CDR1 MNHNY and CDR2 SVGAGI (reference sequence). V dropped 5 bases and J dropped 4; count of bases not matched to a gene: 8. The CDR3 consists of 16 residues. The DNA for the CDR3 is TGTGCCAGCAGTCAGCTGGGGACAGGGGGCATCTATGGCTACACCTTC. It yields the protein CASSQLGTGGIYGYTF.

J is TRBJ2-2 and V is TRBV6-4; tentative D call: TRBD1 (5 bases). This CDR3 has 13 amino acids. The V and J ends lost 2 bases and 4 bases respectively, with 5 bases between them. Germline CDR1 MRHNA, CDR2 SNTAGT. The CDR3 nucleotides read TGTGCCAGCAGTGACACAGGCACCGGGGAGCTGTTTTTT. It encodes CASSDTGTGELFF.

This clone showed up just once. V and J are TRBV5-6 and TRBJ2-5; the match to TRBD1 covers 9 bases. Germline CDR1 reads SGHDT; CDR2 reads YYEEEE. The CDR3 runs to 13 residues. Unmatched junction bases numbered 5, after V lost 6 bases and J lost 5 bases. The chain's CDR3 is CASTPTGGETQYF. CDR3 sequence (DNA): TGTGCCAGCACCCCGACAGGGGGTGAGACCCAGTACTTC.

This chain uses TRBV7-2 with TRBJ1-1; 8 nucleotides agree with TRBD1. The CDR3 is 14 residues long. Trimming took 5 bases from V and 7 from J; bases not matched to a gene: 9. CDR1 and CDR2 from the germline V gene are SGHTA and FQGNSA. CDR3 in DNA: TGTGCCAGCAGCCTAATGACAGGGGTGGGTGAAGCTTTCTTT. Translating it yields CASSLMTGVGEAFF.

The rearrangement uses TRBV28 and TRBJ1-1; 8 nucleotides align to TRBD1. Germline CDR1 is MDHEN and CDR2 is SYDVKM. J gave up 4 bases and V 5 bases, and 6 bases lay outside the gene matches. The CDR3 has 14 amino acids. The CDR3 nucleotides read TGTGCCAGCAGTGAGGACAGGGCGGCCACTGAAGCTTTCTTT. Translation gives CASSEDRAATEAFF.

The chain links TRBV6-5 to TRBJ2-7; weak D call: TRBD2 (6 bases). Between the trimmed V and J ends, which lost 6 bases and 1 base, there was a span of 10 bases. This CDR3 comprises 13 residues. CDR1 is MNHEY and CDR2 is SVGAGI in the germline V gene. In nucleotides, the CDR3 is TGTGCCAGCAGCCTGGACTATTCCTACGAGCAGTACTTC. Its protein product is CASSLDYSYEQYF.

This clone was counted once. J is TRBJ2-2 and V is TRBV25-1, with 7 bases lining up with TRBD1. J lost 5 bases, V lost 3 bases, and 9 bases had no gene match. Germline V gene sequence: CDR1 MGHDK, CDR2 SYGVNS. The CDR3 covers 16 residues. The CDR3 DNA reads as TGTGCCAGCAGTGATTCCAGGGGGATAGGTACCGGGGAGCTGTTTTTT. This translates into CASSDSRGIGTGELFF.

The rearrangement links TRBV19 to TRBJ1-1; D might be TRBD1 (6 bases). CDR3 length equals 14 residues. Germline V gene sequence: CDR1 LNHDA, CDR2 SQIVND (reference sequence). Trimming stripped 5 bases from V and 3 bases from J, with 13 bases between. Here the CDR3 reads CASSYRVTDTEAFF. CDR3 in DNA: TGTGCCAGTAGTTACAGGGTTACGGACACTGAAGCTTTCTTT.

This chain joins TRBV2 and TRBJ1-5, with 8 bases that match TRBD1. CDR1 and CDR2 (germline): SNHLY, FYNNEI. J gave up 0 bases and V 8 bases, and 3 bases lay outside the gene matches. This CDR3 contains 14 residues. The CDR3 coding sequence is TGTGCCAGCGGACAGGGCCTTAGCAATCAGCCCCAGCATTTT. It is translated as CASGQGLSNQPQHF.

V usage is TRBV6-5 and J usage is TRBJ2-7, with 9 bases aligning to TRBD2. The CDR3 is made up of 14 amino acids. J lost 6 bases, V lost 5 bases, and 8 bases had no gene match. The germline V gene has CDR1 MNHEY and CDR2 SVGAGI. The CDR3 sequence: CASSLAGGPGEQYF. The CDR3 DNA sequence: TGTGCCAGCAGTCTGGCGGGAGGGCCGGGCGAGCAGTACTTC.